These 18 T cell receptor beta chains came from one sample sequenced in a study of OX40 agonist ivuxolimab in advanced cancers. Profiling relied on immunoSEQ multiplex PCR, and the TCRdb table lists in-frame clones only, not all of them. The table records 60,000 or so clones, approximately 92% of them present only once. The specimen comprised CD4+ or CD8+ T cells sorted from blood, sampled in a trial of the OX40 agonist ivuxolimab. The receptors here all came from an adult with an advanced solid tumor such as melanoma, head and neck, liver or kidney cancer.

J is TRBJ2-6 and V is TRBV7-9; D ambiguous. Germline CDR1 SEHNR, CDR2 FQNEAQ (reference sequence). CDR3 length: 15 residues. Between the trimmed V and J ends, which lost 1 base and 2 bases, there was a span of 6 bases. The CDR3 bases are TGTGCCAGCAGCTTAGGGAGAACTGGGGCCAACGTCCTGACTTTC. Amino acids: CASSLGRTGANVLTF.

The chain couples TRBV29-1 to TRBJ2-1, with D possibly called TRBD1 or TRBD2 (5 bases each). Per the germline V gene, CDR1 is SQVTM and CDR2 is ANQGSEA. CDR3 length: 10 residues. Trimming removed 4 bases at V and 15 bases at J, with 13 bases between. CDR3 in DNA: TGCAGCGTTGTCGAGGGGCGGGTGTTCTTC. Protein product: CSVVEGRVFF.

V and J are TRBV27 and TRBJ2-2, with D possibly being TRBD1 or TRBD2 (6 bases each). Trimming shortened V by 4 bases and J by 2 bases, and 11 bases separated the two germline ends. There are 15 residues in the CDR3. The germline CDR1 and CDR2 sequences are MNHEY and SMNVEV (reference sequence). The CDR3 nucleotides are TGTGCCAGCAGTTGGGGGGCGGGAAACACCGGGGAGCTGTTTTTT. This gives the protein CASSWGAGNTGELFF.

The V and J genes are TRBV27 and TRBJ2-4; TRBD2 aligns across 8 bases. CDR1 MNHEY and CDR2 SMNVEV come from the germline V gene (reference sequence). The CDR3 runs to 14 residues. After removal of 4 bases from V and 7 bases from J, the junction contained 6 bases not matched to a gene. The CDR3 DNA sequence: TGTGCCAGCAGTTCAGGACTAGCTCAGAACATTCAGTACTTC. Amino acid sequence: CASSSGLAQNIQYF.

This clone came up a few times. V gene TRBV28 combines with J gene TRBJ1-2; tentative D call: TRBD1 (6 bases). Germline-derived CDR1 and CDR2 are MDHEN and SYDVKM. CDR3 length: 16 amino acids. Trimming pared 4 bases from V and 0 bases from J, leaving 15 bases between. In nucleotides, the CDR3 is TGTGCCAGCAGTTCCGGACAGCGTTCCTCTAACTATGGCTACACCTTC. This gives the protein CASSSGQRSSNYGYTF.

The chain joins TRBV7-9 to TRBJ1-2; D call uncertain. Germline V lookup: CDR1 SEHNR, CDR2 FQNEAQ (reference sequence). The CDR3 is made up of 12 amino acids. Trimming shortened V by 6 bases and J by 3 bases, and 8 bases separated the two germline ends. CDR3 DNA: TGTGCCAGCAGGCGGGGAGACTATGGCTACACCTTC. Protein sequence: CASRRGDYGYTF.

The chain combines TRBV13 with TRBJ2-1; weak D call: TRBD1 (5 bases). Germline-derived CDR1 and CDR2 are PRHDT and FYEKMQ (reference sequence). This CDR3 comprises 13 residues. Trimming stripped 5 bases from V and 14 bases from J, with 19 bases between. This CDR3 reads CASSPPSGAVEFF. CDR3 sequence (DNA): TGTGCCAGCAGCCCCCCCTCTGGGGCGGTTGAGTTCTTC.

This chain links TRBV19 with TRBJ2-3; 11 nucleotides line up with TRBD2. Germline V gene sequence: CDR1 LNHDA, CDR2 SQIVND (reference sequence). CDR3 size: 18 residues. With V trimmed by 1 base and J by 2 bases, 8 bases remained unmatched. The CDR3 sequence: CASSIVWASGGNTDTQYF. CDR3 DNA sequence: TGTGCCAGTAGTATAGTATGGGCTAGCGGGGGGAACACAGATACGCAGTATTTT.

The V gene is TRBV18, the J gene TRBJ2-7; possible D gene TRBD2, 5 bases. The V end was cut by 6 bases, the J end by 0 bases, with 15 bases between. The CDR3 runs to 15 residues. CDR1 is KGHSH, CDR2 LQKENI, per germline. The CDR3 DNA sequence: TGTGCCAGCTCCCCGCGTCAAGCGGTCTCCTACGAGCAGTACTTC. Protein product: CASSPRQAVSYEQYF.

This chain joins TRBV30 and TRBJ2-1, with D possibly TRBD1 on 6 matching bases. Germline CDR1 reads GTSNPN; CDR2 reads SVGIG (reference sequence). The ends were cut back, 0 bases at V and 7 bases at J, with 10 bases in the middle. The length of the CDR3 is 13 residues. The CDR3 sequence is CAWSVQGLNEQFF. The CDR3 DNA reads TGTGCCTGGAGTGTACAGGGATTAAATGAGCAGTTCTTC.

This clone was seen once. V is TRBV27 and J is TRBJ2-2; no reliable D call. The V and J ends lost 3 bases and 1 base respectively, with 6 bases between them. The germline gives CDR1 MNHEY, CDR2 SMNVEV (reference sequence). CDR3 length: 14 amino acids. The CDR3 is CASSFGVNTGELFF. In DNA form, the CDR3 reads TGTGCCAGCAGTTTTGGGGTGAACACCGGGGAGCTGTTTTTT.

The gene calls are TRBV28 and TRBJ2-7; no clear D gene. Trimming pared 6 bases from V and 4 bases from J, leaving 13 bases between. CDR3 size: 13 residues. Germline V gene data show CDR1 as MDHEN and CDR2 as SYDVKM. CDR3 sequence: CASSHYIGYEQYF. The CDR3 DNA reads as TGTGCCAGCAGCCACTACATCGGGTACGAGCAGTACTTC.

This clone is medium-sized. The identical CDR3 is also encoded by other nucleotide sequences in the sample. This chain uses TRBV5-1 with TRBJ2-7, with D unclear. Germline V lookup: CDR1 SGHRS, CDR2 YFSETQ. The ends were cut back, 0 bases at V and 4 bases at J, with 5 bases in the middle. CDR3 length: 12 residues. The CDR3 DNA is TGCGCCAGCAGCTTGGTCCCGTACGAGCAGTACTTC. Encoded protein: CASSLVPYEQYF. Combining the CDR3 with reference TRBV5-1 and TRBJ2-7 gives the whole variable domain KAGVTQTPRYLIKTRGQQVTLSCSPISGHRSVSWYQQTPGQGLQFLFEYFSETQRNKGNFPGRFSGRQFSNSRSEMNVSTLELGDSALYLCASSLVPYEQYFGPGTRLTVT.

In regard to this clone: The same CDR3 arises from other DNA sequences in this sample as well. J is TRBJ2-3 and V is TRBV27; no definite D call. Trimming stripped 4 bases from V and 3 bases from J, with 5 bases between. Germline lookup yields CDR1 MNHEY and CDR2 SMNVEV (reference sequence). The CDR3 sequence is 12 residues long. This CDR3 is CASSYGTDTQYF. The CDR3 coding sequence is TGTGCCAGCAGTTATGGAACAGATACGCAGTATTTT.

In this sample, this clone turned up a few times. The chain couples TRBV27 to TRBJ2-7; possible D gene TRBD2, 5 bases. The CDR3 consists of 13 residues. Per the germline V gene, CDR1 is MNHEY and CDR2 is SMNVEV (reference sequence). Trimming removed 9 bases at V and 6 bases at J, with 18 bases between. DNA of the CDR3: TGTGCCAGTCCTGCCGGGGATAGTTTCGAGCAGTACTTC. Translated, it gives CASPAGDSFEQYF.

V gene TRBV14 combines with J gene TRBJ2-2; D uncertain. The CDR3 length is 10 residues. Germline assignment: CDR1 SGHDN and CDR2 FVKESK. The V gene lost 7 bases and the J gene lost 8 bases, with 5 bases spanning the gap. CDR3 sequence (DNA): TGTGCCAGCAAAGGAGGGGAGCTGTTTTTT. Translated: CASKGGELFF.

This rearrangement joins TRBV5-4 to TRBJ2-1; D is unresolved. The CDR3 loop spans 14 amino acids. Trimming took off 4 bases at V and 4 bases at J, with 12 bases between the two ends. The germline gives CDR1 SGHNT, CDR2 YYREEE (reference sequence). The CDR3, as DNA: TGTGCCAGCAGCAGCCGTGCGGAGTACAATGAGCAGTTCTTC. This codes for CASSSRAEYNEQFF.

The V and J genes are TRBV30 and TRBJ2-7; D is possibly TRBD2 (7 bases). Germline-derived CDR1 and CDR2 are GTSNPN and SVGIG (reference sequence). V dropped 4 bases and J dropped 2 bases, with 9 bases sitting between them. This CDR3 region has 12 residues. The CDR3 bases are TGTGCCTGGATCGGGGGGCCCTACGAGCAGTACTTC. Residues: CAWIGGPYEQYF.